Shown below are 12 T cell receptor beta chains from a single sample sequenced in a study of beta chain features in type 1 diabetes. Findings and limits, study-wide: TCRB CDR3s were moderately but significantly shorter in Type 1 diabetes patients in all four CD4+ subsets.

Expressed TCRB transcripts were sequenced because the isolated RNA had all been reverse transcribed beforehand. Libraries were prepared by immunoSEQ multiplex PCR; TCRdb keeps only in-frame clonotypes and omits some of them. The repertoire consists of approximately 260,000 clones, with 20% occurring once and the leading ten covering 0.028%. The antigens of these receptors remain unknown. Sample: naive CD4+ T cells from blood. The receptors stem from a middle-aged woman with type 1 diabetes.

In this sample, this clone turned up a few times. V is TRBV5-4 and J is TRBJ1-1; D unresolved. Germline assignment: CDR1 SGHNT and CDR2 YYREEE (reference sequence). Trimming shortened V by 1 base and J by 3 bases, and 7 bases separated the two germline ends. The CDR3 totals 13 residues. CDR3 DNA: TGTGCCAGCAGCTTGACGGAGGACACTGAAGCTTTCTTT. Protein: CASSLTEDTEAFF.

The CDR3 reads CASSQPPGGEAFF. The CDR3 DNA reads as TGTGCCAGCTCACAACCCCCGGGGGGTGAAGCTTTCTTT. The chain employs TRBV18 and TRBJ1-1; D possibly corresponds to TRBD1 (5 bases). Trimming removed 4 bases at V and 7 bases at J, with 13 bases between. The CDR3 loop spans 13 amino acids. Germline V CDR1 and CDR2: KGHSH, LQKENI.

A few counts support this clone. The J gene is TRBJ1-1, the V gene TRBV11-2; D call uncertain. Trimming removed 2 bases from V and 4 bases from J, with 11 bases in between. The CDR3 sequence is 14 residues long. Germline CDR1 and CDR2: SGHAT and FQNNGV. CDR3 DNA: TGTGCCAGCAGCTTAATCAGCGGCGGCACTGAAGCTTTCTTT. This encodes CASSLISGGTEAFF.

This clone showed up just a few times. The V call is TRBV7-9, the J call TRBJ1-5, with D uncertain. The CDR3 consists of 14 residues. Germline CDR1 is SEHNR and CDR2 is FQNEAQ (reference sequence). V dropped 2 bases and J dropped 3 bases, with 8 bases sitting between them. The CDR3 sequence: CASSLSIANQPQHF. CDR3 DNA: TGTGCCAGCAGCTTATCAATAGCCAATCAGCCCCAGCATTTT.

V is TRBV7-2 and J is TRBJ2-5; the D gene is possibly TRBD2 (5 bases). V lost 4 bases and J 5 bases, leaving 14 bases between the germline ends. The CDR3 length is 14 residues. Per the germline V gene, CDR1 is SGHTA and CDR2 is FQGNSA. CDR3: CASSSRASGETQYF. CDR3 sequence (DNA): TGTGCCAGCAGCTCAAGGGCATCGGGGGAGACCCAGTACTTC.

The J gene is TRBJ1-1, the V gene TRBV7-9; the D is unclear. V was trimmed by 4 bases and J by 7 bases, leaving 7 bases between them. CDR1 and CDR2 (germline): SEHNR, FQNEAQ (reference sequence). The CDR3 has 11 residues. CDR3 in DNA: TGTGCCAGCAGCTCCGGTCTTGAAGCTTTCTTT. It encodes CASSSGLEAFF.

This clone was picked up a small number of times. The rearrangement links TRBV29-1 to TRBJ1-2; D perhaps matches TRBD1 (6 bases). Trimming left V 5 bases short and J 10 bases short, with 23 bases between. CDR3 length: 14 residues. CDR1 SQVTM and CDR2 ANQGSEA come from the germline V gene. CDR3 DNA sequence: TGCAGCGTTCCTGAGAGGGGGACAAACGAGGCCTACACCTTC. Translation gives CSVPERGTNEAYTF.

This chain uses TRBV5-4 with TRBJ2-7; 12 bases agree with TRBD2. This CDR3 spans 15 amino acids. V dropped 4 bases and J dropped 6; count of bases not matched to a gene: 8. Germline loops: CDR1 SGHNT, CDR2 YYREEE (reference sequence). CDR3 nucleotide sequence: TGTGCCAGCAGCACGACTAGCGGGAGTTACTCCGAGCAGTACTTC. This translates into CASSTTSGSYSEQYF.

The CDR3 DNA follows: TGTGCCAGCAGCATAGGAGGGCACGAGGGGAATAATTCACCCCTCCACTTT. Translation gives CASSIGGHEGNNSPLHF. The chain couples TRBV28 to TRBJ1-6; D might be TRBD1 (5 bases). V gave up 6 bases and J gave up 5 bases, with 20 bases separating them. CDR1 is MDHEN and CDR2 is SYDVKM in the germline V gene. This CDR3 is built from 17 residues. The full variable domain, completed using reference TRBV28 and TRBJ1-6, is DVKVTQSSRYLVKRTGEKVFLECVQDMDHENMFWYRQDPGLGLRLIYFSYDVKMKEKGDIPEGYSVSREKKERFSLILESASTNQTSMYLCASSIGGHEGNNSPLHFGNGTRLTVT.

The chain joins TRBV5-1 to TRBJ2-1; 9 bases fit TRBD1. This CDR3 region has 15 residues. CDR1 is SGHRS, CDR2 YFSETQ, per germline. With V trimmed by 1 base and J by 2 bases, 1 base remained unmatched. CDR3 sequence (DNA): TGCGCCAGCAGCTTGAGGACAGGGGCCTACAATGAGCAGTTCTTC. Translated: CASSLRTGAYNEQFF.

This clone has only a few counts. The chain uses TRBV29-1 and TRBJ2-3, with D possibly being TRBD2 (5 bases). The CDR3 is 13 residues long. Germline CDR1 reads SQVTM; CDR2 reads ANQGSEA. V was cut by 3 bases and J by 0 bases, with 7 bases left in between. The CDR3 is CSVDSESTDTQYF. The CDR3 DNA follows: TGCAGCGTTGATAGCGAGAGCACAGATACGCAGTATTTT.

The sample holds a few counts of this clone. The chain combines TRBV28 with TRBJ1-1, with D uncertain. CDR1 MDHEN and CDR2 SYDVKM come from the germline V gene. The CDR3 loop spans 13 amino acids. Trimming took 5 bases from V and 6 from J, leaving 13 bases between them. The CDR3 sequence: CASSPVSEAEAFF. The CDR3 DNA reads as TGTGCCAGCAGTCCTGTCTCGGAGGCTGAAGCTTTCTTT. Complete variable domain (other parts from reference TRBV28 and TRBJ1-1): DVKVTQSSRYLVKRTGEKVFLECVQDMDHENMFWYRQDPGLGLRLIYFSYDVKMKEKGDIPEGYSVSREKKERFSLILESASTNQTSMYLCASSPVSEAEAFFGQGTRLTVV.